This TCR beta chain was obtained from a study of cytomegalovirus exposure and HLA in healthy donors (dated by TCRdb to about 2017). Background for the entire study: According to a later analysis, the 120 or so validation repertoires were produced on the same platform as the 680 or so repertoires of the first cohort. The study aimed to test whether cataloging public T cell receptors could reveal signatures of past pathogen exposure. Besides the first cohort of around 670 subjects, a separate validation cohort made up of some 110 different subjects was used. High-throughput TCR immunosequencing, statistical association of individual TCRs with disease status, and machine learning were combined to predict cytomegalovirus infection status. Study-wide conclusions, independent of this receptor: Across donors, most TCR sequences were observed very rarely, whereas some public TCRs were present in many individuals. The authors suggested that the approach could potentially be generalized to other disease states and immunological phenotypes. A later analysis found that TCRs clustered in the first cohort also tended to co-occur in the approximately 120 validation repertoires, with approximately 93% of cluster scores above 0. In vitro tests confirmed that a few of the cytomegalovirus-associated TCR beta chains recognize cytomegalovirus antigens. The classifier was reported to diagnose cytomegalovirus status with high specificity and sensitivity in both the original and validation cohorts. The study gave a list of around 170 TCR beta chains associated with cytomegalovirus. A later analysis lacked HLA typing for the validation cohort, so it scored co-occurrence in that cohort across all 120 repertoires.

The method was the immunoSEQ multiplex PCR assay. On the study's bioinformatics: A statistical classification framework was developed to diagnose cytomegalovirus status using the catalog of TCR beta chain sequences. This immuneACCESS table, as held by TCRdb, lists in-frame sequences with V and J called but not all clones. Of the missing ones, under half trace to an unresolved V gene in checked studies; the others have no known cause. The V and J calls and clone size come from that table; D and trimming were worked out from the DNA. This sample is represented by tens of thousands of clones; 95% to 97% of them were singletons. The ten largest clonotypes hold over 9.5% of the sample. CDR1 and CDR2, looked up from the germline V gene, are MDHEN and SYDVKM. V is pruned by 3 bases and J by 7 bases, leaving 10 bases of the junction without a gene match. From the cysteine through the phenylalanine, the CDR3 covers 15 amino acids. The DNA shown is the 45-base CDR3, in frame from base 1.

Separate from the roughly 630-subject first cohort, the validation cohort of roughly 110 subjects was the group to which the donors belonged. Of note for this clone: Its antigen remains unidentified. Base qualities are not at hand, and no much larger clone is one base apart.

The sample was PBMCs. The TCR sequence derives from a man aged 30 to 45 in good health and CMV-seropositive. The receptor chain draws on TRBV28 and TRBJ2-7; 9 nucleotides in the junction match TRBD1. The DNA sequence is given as TGTGCCAGCAGTTTTAGGGACAGGGAGATCAATGAGCAGTACTTC. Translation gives CASSFRDREINEQYF. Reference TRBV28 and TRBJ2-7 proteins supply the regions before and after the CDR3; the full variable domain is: DVKVTQSSRYLVKRTGEKVFLECVQDMDHENMFWYRQDPGLGLRLIYFSYDVKMKEKGDIPEGYSVSREKKERFSLILESASTNQTSMYLCASSFRDREINEQYFGPGTRLTVT.